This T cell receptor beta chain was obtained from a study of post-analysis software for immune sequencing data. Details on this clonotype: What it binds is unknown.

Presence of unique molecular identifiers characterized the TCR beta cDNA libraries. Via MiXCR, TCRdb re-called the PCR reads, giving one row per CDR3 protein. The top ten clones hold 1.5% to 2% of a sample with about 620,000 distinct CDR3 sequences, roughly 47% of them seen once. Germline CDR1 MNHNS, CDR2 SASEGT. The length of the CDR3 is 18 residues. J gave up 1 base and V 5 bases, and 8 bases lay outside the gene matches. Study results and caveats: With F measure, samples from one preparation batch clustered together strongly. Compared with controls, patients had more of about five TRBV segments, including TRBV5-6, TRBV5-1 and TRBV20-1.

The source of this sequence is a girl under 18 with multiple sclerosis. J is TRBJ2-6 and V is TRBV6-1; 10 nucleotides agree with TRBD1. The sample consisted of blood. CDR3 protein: CASSKLTGGESGANVLTF. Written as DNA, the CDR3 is TGTGCCAGCAGTAAGCTGACAGGGGGCGAGTCTGGGGCCAACGTCCTGACTTTC.